The next 27 T cell receptor beta chains were all read from a single sample in a study of blood T cell repertoires in COVID-19. Data came from immunoSEQ multiplex PCR; TCRdb stores just in-frame clones and leaves some out. This table holds 80,000 to 95,000 clones, approximately 86% found once. The sequencing sample was made of peripheral blood. Receptor source: a human donor in a cohort sampled during active COVID-19.

The chain couples TRBV28 to TRBJ2-1; 7 bases are shared with TRBD2. After removal of 2 bases from V and 4 bases from J, the junction contained 5 bases not matched to a gene. In germline, CDR1 is MDHEN, CDR2 SYDVKM. The CDR3 extends over 15 amino acids. The CDR3 here is CASSLSPSGYNEQFF. The CDR3 nucleotides are TGTGCCAGCAGTTTAAGTCCTAGCGGTTACAATGAGCAGTTCTTC.

This rearrangement joins TRBV11-2 to TRBJ2-1, with 10 bases fitting TRBD2. This CDR3 spans 17 amino acids. Germline V CDR1 and CDR2: SGHAT, FQNNGV. V lost 6 bases and J lost 4; bases outside the gene matches: 12. CDR3 sequence (DNA): TGTGCCAGCAGGCGAGCGGTGACTAGCGGGCCATACAATGAGCAGTTCTTC. Translation: CASRRAVTSGPYNEQFF.

The V call is TRBV19, the J call TRBJ2-5; TRBD2 matches 11 bases. The germline V gene encodes CDR1 LNHDA and CDR2 SQIVND (reference sequence). With V trimmed by 5 bases and J by 4 bases, 6 bases remained unmatched. The CDR3 length is 15 residues. The CDR3 sequence is CASSLAGGGGETQYF. CDR3 sequence (DNA): TGTGCCAGTAGTTTAGCGGGAGGGGGAGGAGAGACCCAGTACTTC.

The chain carries TRBV4-2 and TRBJ2-5, with TRBD2 as a possible D gene (5 bases). The germline CDR1 and CDR2 sequences are LGHNA and YNFKEQ. V was clipped by 0 bases and J by 4 bases, with 12 bases between them. CDR3 length: 15 amino acids. The CDR3 here is CASSQEFPSPETQYF. In nucleotides, the CDR3 is TGTGCCAGCAGCCAAGAGTTCCCTAGCCCAGAGACCCAGTACTTC.

V and J are TRBV2 and TRBJ1-1; D is ambiguous. The germline V gene encodes CDR1 SNHLY and CDR2 FYNNEI. This CDR3 spans 14 amino acids. Trimming stripped 7 bases from V and 3 bases from J, with 15 bases between. The CDR3 nucleotides are TGTGCCAGCAAGAGGGAAGGGTCCCACACTGAAGCTTTCTTT. The encoded protein is CASKREGSHTEAFF.

The genes are TRBV19 and TRBJ1-2; 9 bases align to TRBD1. The CDR3 contains 16 residues. Trimming cost V 5 bases and J 7 bases; bases outside gene matches: 14. CDR1 is LNHDA and CDR2 is SQIVND in the germline V gene (reference sequence). The CDR3 protein is CASSSNGQGIGRGYTF. The CDR3 nucleotides are TGTGCCAGTAGTTCAAACGGACAGGGGATAGGTCGTGGCTACACCTTC. Based on the CDR3 plus reference TRBV19 and TRBJ1-2, the full variable domain is DGGITQSPKYLFRKEGQNVTLSCEQNLNHDAMYWYRQDPGQGLRLIYYSQIVNDFQKGDIAEGYSVSREKKESFPLTVTSAQKNPTAFYLCASSSNGQGIGRGYTFGSGTRLTVV.

In its sample, this clone was seen once. The V gene is TRBV30, the J gene TRBJ2-7; 8 nucleotides line up with TRBD1. V gave up 6 bases and J gave up 1 base; unmatched junction bases: 8. The CDR3 has 14 amino acids. CDR1 GTSNPN and CDR2 SVGIG come from the germline V gene (reference sequence). The CDR3 loop is CACHHGQGSYEQYF. The DNA for the CDR3 is TGTGCCTGTCATCATGGACAGGGATCCTACGAGCAGTACTTC.

The rearrangement joins TRBV7-3 to TRBJ2-7, with 7 bases that match TRBD2. J gave up 5 bases and V 5 bases, and 12 bases lay outside the gene matches. Germline assignment: CDR1 SGHTA and CDR2 FQGTGA. The CDR3 contains 15 residues. The CDR3 DNA sequence: TGTGCCAGCAGCCCACAACTCGGGGGAGGGAACGAGCAGTACTTC. Its protein product is CASSPQLGGGNEQYF.

The chain employs TRBV19 and TRBJ2-3; TRBD2 aligns across 8 bases. With V trimmed by 3 bases and J by 4 bases, 3 bases remained unmatched. In germline, CDR1 is LNHDA, CDR2 SQIVND (reference sequence). CDR3 length: 14 amino acids. DNA for the CDR3: TGTGCCAGTAGTATGAACGGGAGGGCAGATACGCAGTATTTT. Residues: CASSMNGRADTQYF.

The V call is TRBV4-3, the J call TRBJ2-7, with a possible D match to TRBD2 (5 bases). Germline CDR1 reads LGHNA; CDR2 reads YSLEER. The CDR3 runs to 13 residues. Between the trimmed V and J ends, which lost 3 bases and 0 bases, there was a span of 6 bases. In DNA form, the CDR3 reads TGCGCCAGCAGCCAGGGAGACTCCTACGAGCAGTACTTC. Translation: CASSQGDSYEQYF.

This chain links TRBV5-4 with TRBJ2-6; D perhaps matches TRBD1 (7 bases). Germline CDR1 and CDR2: SGHNT and YYREEE (reference sequence). The CDR3 totals 17 residues. V was trimmed by 0 bases and J by 1 base, leaving 11 bases between them. The CDR3 loop reads CASSLGRGASGANVLTF. CDR3 DNA: TGTGCCAGCAGCTTGGGCAGGGGGGCATCTGGGGCCAACGTCCTGACTTTC.

This clone was recorded a few times. V usage is TRBV11-2 and J usage is TRBJ1-1, with D possibly being TRBD1 (5 bases). The V gene lost 6 bases and the J gene lost 5 bases, with 13 bases spanning the gap. The CDR3 extends over 13 amino acids. Per germline, CDR1 SGHAT and CDR2 FQNNGV. CDR3 region: CASSSGRGTEAFF. CDR3 nucleotides: TGTGCCAGCAGTTCCGGAAGGGGAACTGAAGCTTTCTTT.

This clone was seen only a few times. The chain carries TRBV6-5 and TRBJ2-7, with 8 bases identical to TRBD2. CDR1 MNHEY and CDR2 SVGAGI come from the germline V gene. This CDR3 has 15 residues. The J segment lost 2 bases and the V segment lost 4 bases, leaving 7 bases of the junction unmatched. The CDR3 sequence is CASSSPAGGTYEQYF. DNA for the CDR3: TGTGCCAGCAGTTCCCCCGCGGGGGGCACCTACGAGCAGTACTTC.

The chain joins TRBV19 to TRBJ2-2; 10 nucleotides align to TRBD2. V dropped 5 bases and J dropped 2; count of bases not matched to a gene: 8. Germline assignment: CDR1 LNHDA and CDR2 SQIVND (reference sequence). The CDR3 has 17 amino acids. For the CDR3, the DNA is TGTGCCAGTAGTTGGTCGCTAGCGGGGGCAAACACCGGGGAGCTGTTTTTT. It codes for CASSWSLAGANTGELFF.

The rearrangement joins TRBV7-3 to TRBJ1-1; tentative D call: TRBD1 (5 bases). V gave up 2 bases and J gave up 5 bases, with 15 bases separating them. This CDR3 region has 15 residues. Germline V CDR1 and CDR2: SGHTA, FQGTGA. CDR3 sequence: CASSLDQGAGTEAFF. CDR3 bases: TGTGCCAGCAGCTTAGACCAGGGCGCGGGGACTGAAGCTTTCTTT.

The V call is TRBV7-6, the J call TRBJ2-7; D uncertain. The CDR3 consists of 11 residues. Germline V gene data show CDR1 as SGHVS and CDR2 as FNYEAQ. The V and J ends lost 0 bases and 10 bases respectively, with 7 bases between them. CDR3 DNA: TGTGCCAGCAGCTTAGCGCAGGAACAGTACTTC. This sequence encodes CASSLAQEQYF.

This rearrangement joins TRBV5-1 to TRBJ1-1; a weak D match, TRBD1 (6 bases). The CDR3 loop spans 12 amino acids. V lost 1 base to trimming and J lost 11 bases, with 12 bases between them. The germline V gene encodes CDR1 SGHRS and CDR2 YFSETQ. CDR3 sequence reads: CASSLTGPLAFF. The CDR3 DNA reads TGCGCCAGCAGCTTGACAGGGCCCTTGGCTTTCTTT.

J is TRBJ2-3 and V is TRBV6-1; 12 bases match TRBD2. With 0 bases clipped from V and 1 base from J, the junction kept 5 bases outside the gene matches. Per germline, CDR1 MNHNS and CDR2 SASEGT. The CDR3 covers 18 residues. This CDR3 is CASSEATSGRLGTDTQYF. In DNA form, the CDR3 reads TGTGCCAGCAGTGAAGCGACTAGCGGGAGACTTGGCACAGATACGCAGTATTTT.

This clone was observed a single time. The CDR3 protein is CASSLKTGWSYEQYF. The CDR3 DNA reads as TGTGCCAGCAGTTTAAAGACAGGATGGTCCTACGAGCAGTACTTC. The chain couples TRBV27 to TRBJ2-7; tentative D call: TRBD1 (6 bases). The CDR3 has 15 amino acids. Trimming left V 2 bases short and J 1 base short, with 12 bases between. Germline lookup yields CDR1 MNHEY and CDR2 SMNVEV (reference sequence).

The genes are TRBV9 and TRBJ1-1; 8 bases align to TRBD1. The V gene's germline CDR1 is SGDLS and CDR2 YYNGEE. The CDR3 is made up of 14 amino acids. V lost 2 bases and J lost 6; bases outside the gene matches: 6. CDR3 in DNA: TGTGCCAGCAGCGTCGGCCAGGACAGGGCTGAAGCTTTCTTT. Amino acid sequence: CASSVGQDRAEAFF.

The rearrangement uses TRBV9 and TRBJ1-3; D might be TRBD1 (6 bases). This CDR3 contains 14 residues. V lost 0 bases and J lost 4, with 8 bases in between. Germline values: CDR1 SGDLS, CDR2 YYNGEE. The CDR3 region has the DNA TGTGCCAGCAGCGTAGCTGACAGGGGAAACACCATATATTTT. This sequence encodes CASSVADRGNTIYF.

The chain has TRBV12-3 or TRBV12-4 and TRBJ2-7; D is unresolved. The CDR3 has 12 amino acids. Trimming cost V 6 bases and J 5 bases, with 11 bases left between them. The CDR3 region has the DNA TGTGCCAGCAGCCACAGTTACCACGAGCAGTACTTC. It specifies CASSHSYHEQYF.

The rearrangement joins TRBV21-1 to TRBJ2-7; the table's D call, TRBD1, has no DNA check behind it. TRBV21-1 is a recognized pseudogene. The CDR3 has 15 amino acids. Written as DNA, the CDR3 is TGTGCCAGCAGCCTTGGACAGGGCGGGTCCTACGAGCAGTACTTC. It codes for CASSLGQGGSYEQYF.

The V gene is TRBV11-1, the J gene TRBJ2-3; 8 bases agree with TRBD1. In germline, CDR1 is SGHAT, CDR2 FQDESV (reference sequence). The CDR3 is made up of 14 amino acids. Trimming removed 5 bases from V and 7 bases from J; junction bases left unmatched: 8. The CDR3 is CASSLQGVVNTQYF. The CDR3, as DNA: TGTGCCAGCAGCCTACAGGGGGTGGTAAATACGCAGTATTTT.

The chain employs TRBV30 and TRBJ1-4, with unresolved D. The CDR3 is 15 residues long. CDR1 GTSNPN and CDR2 SVGIG come from the germline V gene (reference sequence). Deletions cut 2 bases from V and 0 bases from J, with 10 bases between. CDR3 sequence reads: CAWSLGIATNEKLFF. The CDR3, as DNA: TGTGCCTGGAGTCTCGGGATAGCAACTAATGAAAAACTGTTTTTT.

The rearrangement links TRBV5-5 to TRBJ2-1; TRBD2 agrees at 7 bases. The CDR3 covers 13 residues. V dropped 2 bases and J dropped 9; count of bases not matched to a gene: 5. Germline V gene data show CDR1 as SGHKS and CDR2 as YYEKEE (reference sequence). The CDR3 coding sequence is TGTGCCAGCAGCTTCCCCGGGACTACTGAGCAGTTCTTC. It yields the protein CASSFPGTTEQFF.

The V call is TRBV18, the J call TRBJ1-1; 8 positions agree with TRBD1. Germline lookup yields CDR1 KGHSH and CDR2 LQKENI. The CDR3 has 14 residues. V shed 3 bases, J shed 3 bases, and the junction held 3 bases outside the gene matches. CDR3 nucleotides: TGTGCCAGCTCACCCAGGGGGCTTGACACTGAAGCTTTCTTT. This sequence encodes CASSPRGLDTEAFF.